This T cell receptor beta chain was obtained from a study of T cell changes during pregnancy in multiple sclerosis. Sequencing used immunoSEQ multiplex PCR; TCRdb keeps in-frame clones, though not all of them. Found here are approximately 89,000 clones, 94% of them singletons; the top ten hold about 1.7%. V trimming: 1 base; J trimming: 5 bases; junction bases outside the gene matches: 5. CDR1 and CDR2 from the germline V gene are SGHKS and YYEKEE (reference sequence). This CDR3 contains 15 residues. The V and J genes are TRBV5-5 and TRBJ2-3, with 9 bases that match TRBD1. The TCR comes from a female donor in good health, enrolled as a control in a pregnancy study. Sequences were derived from peripheral blood, sampled after pregnancy. CDR3 loop: CASSLTGGVGDTQYF. The DNA for the CDR3 is TGTGCCAGCAGCTTGACAGGGGGCGTTGGAGATACGCAGTATTTT.